This TCR beta chain was sequenced during a study of cytomegalovirus exposure and HLA in healthy donors. Study-wide results and limits: Generally TCR sequences proved uncommon, though certain public TCRs appeared in numerous donors.

The PCR made use of 60 Vbeta and 13 Jbeta primers. Using immunoSEQ multiplex PCR, the repertoire was profiled, and TCRdb retains in-frame clones only, with some absent. Found here are 80,000 to 90,000 clones, 81% of them singletons; the top ten hold around 1.9%. In the case of this clone: Its specificity is unknown.

This receptor was identified in a woman aged 30 to 39 in good health and CMV-seronegative. Input material: PBMCs.

The CDR3 DNA reads TGTGCCAGCAGTGATTTGGGACAGGGCTCTGGAAACACCATATATTTT. It encodes CASSDLGQGSGNTIYF. V usage is TRBV2 and J usage is TRBJ1-3, with TRBD1 matching 9 bases. Germline lookup yields CDR1 SNHLY and CDR2 FYNNEI. Losses at the gene ends were 3 bases for V and 0 bases for J; bases not matched to a gene: 3. CDR3 length: 16 residues.